This TCR beta chain stems from a study of cytomegalovirus exposure and HLA in healthy donors (dated by TCRdb to about 2017). The study in broad terms: In an earlier analysis of 587 of the donors, 250 to 350 Gb of sequence data and 120 million or so unique TCR beta sequences from 150 million to 200 million T cells were reported. The study combined high-throughput TCR immunosequencing, statistical association of individual TCRs with disease status, and machine learning to predict cytomegalovirus infection status. Besides the first cohort of approximately 710 subjects, a separate validation cohort made up of 120 different subjects was used. Among the roughly 400 genotyped donors, around 79% belonged to the genetic ancestry cluster associated with self-reported Caucasian donors. In a later genetic analysis, genome-wide SNP genotypes for about 55% of the roughly 670 donors were used, and that subset was treated as a discovery cohort. The study profiled the T cell repertoires of 666 subjects by immunosequencing and related them to cytomegalovirus serostatus. The aim of the study was to test whether cataloging public T cell receptors could identify signatures of past pathogen exposure. Donor age, sex, ethnicity and CMV serostatus were collected together with the repertoire data. Rather than using new phenotypic data, the later analysis identified candidate immune exposures from TCR beta sequences and from how often those sequences occurred across donors. HLA typing covered class I and class II loci at four-digit resolution. To study patterns of TCR occurrence, a later analysis re-analyzed previously published TCR beta repertoires from around 660 donors and added high-resolution HLA genotyping. Roughly 5 DR-DQ haplotypes were handled as single units for association and clustering because linkage in the cohort was strong. All discovery cohort repertoires had been generated using a single sequencing platform. About 320 gigabases of sequencing data and tens of millions of unique TCR sequences were included in an early release covering under 650 HLA-typed donors. Among some 410 genotyped donors of the cohort, an average of approximately 220,000 unique TCR beta nucleotide sequences was sequenced per donor, of which about 19% were non-productive. An earlier analysis of several hundred of the donors used high-throughput TCR beta sequencing to judge whether each TCR beta V gene segment behaved as functional or pseudogenic. The number of donors typed differed by locus, with about 629-630 for A, B, C, DRB1 and DQB1, more than 500 for DQA1, 600 to 610 for DPA1, and approximately 470 for DPB1. Broad study findings and their caveats: Broadly in line with IMGT annotations, most TCR beta V segments showed up in productive rearrangements about 87% or about 30% of the time in an earlier analysis of 587 of the donors. A group of highly shared sequence variants was considered likely to be a technical artifact of the sequencing pipeline. Because counts were too low, 15 or so rarely observed V segments, including chromosome 9 orphons, were excluded from the earlier analysis of around 590 of the donors. A later genetic analysis reported fewer N-insertions in productive TCRs among donors in an Asian-associated ancestry cluster than the roughly 700-donor mean. Most TCR sequences were observed very rarely across donors, whereas some public TCRs were present in many individuals. Compared with equally common non-associated chains, HLA-associated TCR beta chains in a later analysis were more clonally expanded and had lower generation probabilities. The only immune exposure information available for the cohort was CMV serostatus. A further reported finding was that TCR beta sequences accurately predicted the HLA-A and HLA-B alleles for most subjects in the first cohort. Some IMGT-functional V segments, including TRBV6-2 and TRBV6-3, could not be told apart with the 87-base-pair reads, so those segments were excluded. Linkage disequilibrium might explain the correlated functional status among segregating V segments, but an unknown experimental factor could not be excluded. At a false discovery rate of 0.05, a later analysis linked fewer than 20,000 TCR beta sequences to specific HLA alleles. Roughly uniform sequencing depth across donors was assumed in presence/absence analyses, although this assumption may not hold. According to a later analysis, most CMV-associated TCR beta chains appeared to be HLA-restricted, and the HLA associations seemed to be driven largely by CMV exposure. Three of the identified cytomegalovirus-associated TCR beta chains were confirmed in vitro to be specific for cytomegalovirus antigens. In a later genetic analysis, a missense DCLRE1C variant was associated with V-gene and J-gene trimming of TCR beta chains, and the association was replicated in an independent cohort. In a later analysis, TCR association rates were found to vary across HLA loci, with the most associated TCRs seen for DRB1 alleles and the fewest for HLA-C alleles. In this cohort, only TCR beta chains were sequenced, and detectable features were limited by the absence of alpha or paired-chain data. A total of around 150 TCR beta chains were listed by the study as associated with cytomegalovirus. It was suggested by the authors that the approach could potentially be generalized to other disease states and immunological phenotypes. Because HLA typing was unavailable for some donors at each locus, only the typed subset was used in association tests. Several of the top co-occurrence clusters appeared to be linked to parvovirus B19, influenza, CMV and Epstein-Barr virus, according to a later analysis. When HLA alleles, especially DR and DQ, strongly co-occurred, attributing TCR associations to individual alleles was difficult. The classifier was reported to diagnose cytomegalovirus status with high specificity and sensitivity in both the original cohort and the validation cohort.

Receptor amplification or capture employed the immunoSEQ multiplex PCR assay. A mixture of 60 forward primers for TCR Vbeta segments and 13 reverse primers for TCR Jbeta segments was used in the multiplex PCR. A multiplex PCR assay on genomic DNA amplified the CDR3 region of rearranged TCR beta genes. On the Illumina HiSeq System, the amplified TCR beta libraries were sequenced as 87-base-pair reads. The source study handled its data this way. A later analysis tallied 75 million to 95 million unique TCR beta chains across the 660 or so repertoires, and around 12 million of those chains were shared by two or more donors. To remove PCR and sequencing errors, raw reads were error-corrected and collapsed into unique sequences using a nearest-neighbor algorithm that merged closely related sequences. V, D and J gene segments were assigned by aligning CDR3 sequences to IMGT reference sequences. For a sequence to be retained, a match of at least six nucleotides to both a V gene segment and a J gene segment was required. A rearrangement counted as productive if the CDR3 had no stop codons and remained in frame with V and J, and every other rearrangement counted as non-productive. Following IMGT convention, CDR3 was defined as the stretch from the second conserved V-encoded cysteine up to the conserved J-encoded phenylalanine. In an earlier analysis of just under 600 of the donors, sequences lacking an unambiguous match to a single V gene segment were excluded. In an earlier analysis of roughly 500 of the donors, V segments were called functional above 56.7% productive rearrangements and were called segregating when the between-donor standard deviation exceeded 5%. A statistical classification framework was built to diagnose cytomegalovirus status from the catalog of TCR beta chain sequences. V and J gene assignment, in a later analysis, came from comparing TCR nucleotide sequences with IMGT/GENE-DB human TR gene sequences. In a later analysis, CDR3 sequences and most-parsimonious VDJ recombination scenarios were assigned using the TCRdist pipeline. In a later analysis, each TCR beta chain was defined by its CDR3 amino acid sequence together with its V-gene family, and reads without a unique V-gene family were excluded. To address suspected cross-contamination and a sequencing artifact, a later analysis removed approximately 600 highly shared, low-generation-probability nucleotide sequences. A later analysis calculated a clonal expansion index for each public chain from normalized within-repertoire ranks of inferred template counts. In a later analysis, generation probabilities were computed using a VDJ recombination model fitted to out-of-frame rearrangements, and the results were checked against IGoR. In a later analysis, hypergeometric tests were used to score TCR-TCR, TCR-HLA and TCR-CMV co-occurrence, with a repertoire-size bias correction applied to TCR pairs. False discovery rates were estimated in a later analysis by permuting HLA or CMV assignments 20 times. In a later analysis, co-occurring TCRs were grouped using DBSCAN, with TCRdist sequence similarity added in when clustering inside HLA-allele-positive subsets. Repertoires with fewer than 30,000 or more than 120,000 public chains, plus five repertoires with anomalous nucleotide sharing, were excluded from co-occurrence clustering. This is the immuneACCESS table as TCRdb keeps it, with only in-frame sequences that have V and J called. A part of the clones is gone; compared with another copy, unresolved V genes explain less than half, and the rest is unexplained. V and J calls and clone size are given by that table; D and trimming were obtained from the DNA. In all, the sample holds 100,000 to 150,000 clones, and around four fifths of those were seen once. Together, the top ten hold around 20% of the sample.

Deletion took 1 base off V and 3 bases off J, with a span of 12 bases between the germline ends. Reading from cysteine to phenylalanine, the CDR3 counts 15 amino acids. The entry retains the CDR3 DNA only, 45 bases that are in frame from base 1. The germline V gene sets CDR1 to SGHDT and CDR2 to YYEEEE. This clone was observed a handful of times. Its binding antigen is unknown. The input lacks base qualities; no much larger clone sits a single base away. The cohort was made up of hundreds of healthy bone marrow donors. All cohort members were sampled while nominally healthy, although unrecorded immune exposures were likely present. The donor tested CMV seropositive, placing the donor among the roughly 300 seropositive members of the cohort. A peripheral blood sample was provided by each donor, and peripheral blood mononuclear cells were used for TCR beta sequencing. The Qiagen DNeasy Blood Extraction Kit was used to extract genomic DNA from the blood cell samples.

The sequence was collected from a man aged 18-30 years in good health and CMV-seropositive. Sequenced material: PBMCs. The sequence is built from TRBV5-6 and TRBJ2-3; the D gene is perhaps TRBD2, on 5 matching bases. The base sequence is TGTGCCAGCAGCTTGTCACACCCGGGGACAGATACGCAGTATTTT. Translated, this is CASSLSHPGTDTQYF. With the rest looked up from the reference TRBV5-6 and TRBJ2-3 genes rather than sequenced, the full variable domain is DAGVTQSPTHLIKTRGQQVTLRCSPKSGHDTVSWYQQALGQGPQFIFQYYEEEERQRGNFPDRFSGHQFPNYSSELNVNALLLGDSALYLCASSLSHPGTDTQYFGPGTRLTVL.